The clone carrying this T cell receptor beta chain was seen a single time. This CDR3 is 16 amino acids long. Trimming removed 4 bases from V and 3 bases from J; junction bases left unmatched: 7. Germline V gives CDR1 SNHLY, CDR2 FYNNEI. The sample belongs to a study of blood T cell repertoires in COVID-19. Whole-study context: COVID-19 samples, acute and convalescent, were from the United States, Italy and Spain. The analysed material was cDNA or gDNA that came from T cells, B-cell-depleted T cells, or PBMCs.

TCRdb's table, derived via immunoSEQ multiplex PCR, lists solely in-frame clones and lacks some. The sample carries 200,000 to 300,000 clones, approximately 82% recorded once. The sample comprised peripheral blood. The chain employs TRBV2 and TRBJ2-3; 10 bases map to TRBD1. The sequence came from a man between 40 and 49 years old who had recovered from COVID-19. The CDR3 reads CASSANKGQGTDTQYF. The CDR3 DNA reads TGTGCCAGCAGTGCAAATAAGGGACAGGGGACAGATACGCAGTATTTT. Using reference TRBV2 and TRBJ2-3 for the parts outside the CDR3, the full variable domain is EPEVTQTPSHQVTQMGQEVILRCVPISNHLYFYWYRQILGQKVEFLVSFYNNEISEKSEIFDDQFSVERPDGSNFTLKIRSTKLEDSAMYFCASSANKGQGTDTQYFGPGTRLTVL.